A selection of T cell receptor beta chains follows, all from one sample in a study of identical twins. One entry per CDR3 protein, called by TCRdb with MiXCR from the 5' RACE reads. Of under 250,000 distinct CDR3 sequences listed, roughly 13% are singletons. The same sample was also used in a study of yellow fever vaccine responses in identical twins.

Sequencing input: memory (CD45RO+) T cells sorted from blood. Receptors were obtained from a woman between 18 and 29 years old in good health. The CDR3 runs from the conserved cysteine through the conserved F or W. The D gene is left open where the match is weak. Expanded clones are given a class, and other clones once, few, many or no size at all.

CDR3aa: CASRSGTRSSGANVLTF; CDR3nt: TGTGCCAGTAGGTCCGGGACTAGATCGTCTGGGGCCAACGTCCTGACTTTC; j_gene: TRBJ2-6; abundance: -; d_gene: TRBD2; v_gene: TRBV19
CDR3aa: CASSYSFRTGVDTQYF; CDR3nt: TGTGCCAGCAGCTATAGCTTTAGGACAGGGGTGGATACGCAGTATTTT; j_gene: TRBJ2-3; abundance: -; d_gene: TRBD1; v_gene: TRBV5-6
CDR3aa: CSARDPLTSGATYEQYF; CDR3nt: TGCAGTGCTAGAGACCCCCTAACTAGCGGGGCGACCTACGAGCAGTACTTC; j_gene: TRBJ2-7; abundance: -; d_gene: TRBD2; v_gene: TRBV20-1
CDR3aa: CASRQDRSEQFF; CDR3nt: TGTGCCAGCAGACAGGACAGAAGCGAGCAGTTCTTC; j_gene: TRBJ2-1; abundance: -; d_gene: -; v_gene: TRBV2
CDR3aa: CASSPIGGAGNEQFF; CDR3nt: TGTGCCAGCAGCCCCATTGGCGGGGCGGGCAATGAGCAGTTCTTC; j_gene: TRBJ2-1; abundance: -; d_gene: -; v_gene: TRBV7-2
CDR3aa: CASSLGSGREETQYF; CDR3nt: TGTGCCAGCAGTTTAGGCTCCGGCAGGGAAGAGACCCAGTACTTC; j_gene: TRBJ2-5; abundance: many; d_gene: -; v_gene: TRBV12-3/TRBV12-4
CDR3aa: CASRLLGHFTDTQYF; CDR3nt: TGTGCCAGCAGACTCCTTGGACACTTCACAGATACGCAGTATTTT; j_gene: TRBJ2-3; abundance: -; d_gene: -; v_gene: TRBV6-1
CDR3aa: CASSPSRKTAAAQYF; CDR3nt: TGTGCCAGTAGTCCTAGCCGGAAAACAGCAGCGGCCCAGTACTTC; j_gene: TRBJ2-5; abundance: -; d_gene: -; v_gene: TRBV19
CDR3aa: CASSRPSGANNEQFF; CDR3nt: TGTGCCAGCAGTCGCCCTAGCGGGGCTAATAATGAGCAGTTCTTC; j_gene: TRBJ2-1; abundance: -; d_gene: TRBD2; v_gene: TRBV12-3/TRBV12-4
CDR3aa: CSASRAGTPDTQYF; CDR3nt: TGCAGTGCTAGCCGAGCGGGAACTCCAGATACGCAGTATTTT; j_gene: TRBJ2-3; abundance: -; d_gene: TRBD2; v_gene: TRBV20-1